The T cell receptor beta chain described here comes from a study of PD-1 blockade in classical Hodgkin lymphoma. Study findings and constraints: It was among complete responders that baseline diversity resembled that of newly diagnosed patients.

Points on this clone: What it binds is not known.

Time point specified: cycle 4 day 1 (C4D1), after around six weeks of nivolumab. Relapses following autologous stem cell transplantation were seen in all patients, with brentuximab vedotin exposure varying. Best outcomes ranged across complete response, partial response and progressive disease. Profiling relied on immunoSEQ multiplex PCR, and the TCRdb table lists in-frame clones only, not all of them. The data hold fewer than 30,000 clones, with about 81% observed a single time. After removal of 3 bases from V and 1 base from J, the junction contained 11 bases not matched to a gene. Germline loops: CDR1 KGHSH, CDR2 LQKENI. This CDR3 has 17 residues.

The clonotype originates from a human donor with classical Hodgkin lymphoma. This sequence joins TRBV18 and TRBJ1-1; the match to TRBD1 covers 7 bases. Sequencing used peripheral blood mononuclear cells (PBMCs), obtained before the fourth cycle of nivolumab. The CDR3 loop is CASSPRDSRGGNTEAFF. As DNA, the CDR3 is TGTGCCAGCTCACCTCGGGACAGTCGAGGGGGGAACACTGAAGCTTTCTTT.